This TCR beta chain is from a study of blood T cell repertoires in COVID-19. As for the study in general: The United States, Italy and Spain provided the acute and convalescent COVID-19 samples. From T cells, B-cell-depleted T cells, or PBMCs came the material, which was cDNA or gDNA.

The CDR3 consists of 13 residues. Unmatched junction bases numbered 5, after V lost 6 bases and J lost 4 bases. In germline, CDR1 is SGHTA, CDR2 FQGNSA. Under the authors' procedure: Estimation of nucleated cell counts relied on the amplification of reference gene primers. TCRdb keeps only in-frame clones here, not all; method: immunoSEQ multiplex PCR. That table furnishes V, J and clone size, whereas the DNA furnished D and trimming. The table includes some 110,000 clones, about nine tenths detected once. The sequenced sample was peripheral blood. The receptor was isolated from a man aged 35-49 years with acute or convalescent COVID-19. The chain couples TRBV7-2 to TRBJ1-2; 7 positions agree with TRBD1. The CDR3 DNA reads TGTGCCAGCAGGCCCGACAGGGTCTATGGCTACACCTTC. It codes for CASRPDRVYGYTF.